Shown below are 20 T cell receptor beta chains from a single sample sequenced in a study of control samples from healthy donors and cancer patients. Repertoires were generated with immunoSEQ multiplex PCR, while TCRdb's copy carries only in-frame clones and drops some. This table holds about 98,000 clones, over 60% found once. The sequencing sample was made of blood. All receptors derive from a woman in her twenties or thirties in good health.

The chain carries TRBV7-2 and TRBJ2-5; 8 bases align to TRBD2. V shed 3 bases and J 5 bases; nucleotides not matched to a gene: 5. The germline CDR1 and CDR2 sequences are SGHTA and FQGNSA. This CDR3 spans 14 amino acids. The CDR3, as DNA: TGTGCCAGCAGCTTTCGGCGGGGGGTGGAGACCCAGTACTTC. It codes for CASSFRRGVETQYF.

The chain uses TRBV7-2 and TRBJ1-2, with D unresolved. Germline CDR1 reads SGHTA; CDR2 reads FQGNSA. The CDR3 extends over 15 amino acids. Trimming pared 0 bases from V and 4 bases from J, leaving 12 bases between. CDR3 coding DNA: TGTGCCAGCAGCTTAGCGGCAGATATGGGCTATGGCTACACCTTC. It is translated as CASSLAADMGYGYTF.

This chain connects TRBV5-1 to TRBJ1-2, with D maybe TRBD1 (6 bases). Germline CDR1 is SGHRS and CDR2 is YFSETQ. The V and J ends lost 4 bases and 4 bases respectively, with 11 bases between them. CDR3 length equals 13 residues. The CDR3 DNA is TGCGCCAGCAGCCCGGACAGTTCCTATGGCTACACCTTC. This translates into CASSPDSSYGYTF.

This CDR3 is CAWRVGGPGNQPQHF. CDR3 DNA sequence: TGTGCCTGGAGGGTTGGGGGCCCGGGCAATCAGCCCCAGCATTTT. The rearrangement uses TRBV30 and TRBJ1-5, with D possibly matching TRBD1 (6 bases). V gave up 3 bases and J gave up 2 bases, with 14 bases separating them. CDR3 length: 15 residues. The germline CDR1 and CDR2 sequences are GTSNPN and SVGIG (reference sequence).

CDR3 in DNA: TGTGCCTGGAGTGTTTCAGCGGTTCGGGAGACCCAGTACTTC. It is translated as CAWSVSAVRETQYF. J is TRBJ2-5 and V is TRBV30, with D possibly matching TRBD2 (5 bases). Germline V gene data show CDR1 as GTSNPN and CDR2 as SVGIG (reference sequence). This CDR3 comprises 14 residues. The V end lost 0 bases, the J end lost 5 bases, and 13 bases lay between the germline ends.

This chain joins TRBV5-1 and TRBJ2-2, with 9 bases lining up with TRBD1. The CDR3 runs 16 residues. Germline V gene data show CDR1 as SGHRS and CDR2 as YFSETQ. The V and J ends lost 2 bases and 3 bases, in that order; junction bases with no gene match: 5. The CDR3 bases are TGCGCCAGCAGCTTCCTCGACAGGGGGTACACCGGGGAGCTGTTTTTT. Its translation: CASSFLDRGYTGELFF.

The CDR3 DNA sequence: TGCGCCAGCATTGGGGGGTTTGGCACAGATACGCAGTATTTT. This sequence encodes CASIGGFGTDTQYF. The chain has TRBV5-1 and TRBJ2-3, with D maybe TRBD2 (6 bases). V lost 6 bases, J lost 1 base, and 12 bases lay in between. The CDR3 totals 14 residues. The germline V gene encodes CDR1 SGHRS and CDR2 YFSETQ.

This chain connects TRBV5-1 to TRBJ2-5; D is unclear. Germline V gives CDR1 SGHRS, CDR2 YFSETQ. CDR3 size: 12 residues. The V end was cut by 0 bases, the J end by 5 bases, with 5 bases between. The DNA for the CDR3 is TGCGCCAGCAGCTTGGCCGGTGAGACCCAGTACTTC. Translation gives CASSLAGETQYF.

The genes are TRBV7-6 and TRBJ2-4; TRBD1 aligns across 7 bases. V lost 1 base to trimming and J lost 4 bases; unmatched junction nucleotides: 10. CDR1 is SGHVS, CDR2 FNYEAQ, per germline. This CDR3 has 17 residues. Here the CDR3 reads CASSLVGGQSQKNIQYF. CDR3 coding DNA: TGTGCCAGCAGCTTAGTAGGGGGACAGAGCCAGAAAAACATTCAGTACTTC.

CDR3 in amino acids: CASSQDGGGSTDTQYF. CDR3 nucleotides: TGCGCCAGCAGCCAAGATGGCGGGGGGAGCACAGATACGCAGTATTTT. V is TRBV4-3 and J is TRBJ2-3, with 8 bases matching TRBD2. The CDR3 has 16 amino acids. In germline, CDR1 is LGHNA, CDR2 YSLEER. The ends lost 0 bases at V and 0 bases at J; junction bases unmatched: 2.

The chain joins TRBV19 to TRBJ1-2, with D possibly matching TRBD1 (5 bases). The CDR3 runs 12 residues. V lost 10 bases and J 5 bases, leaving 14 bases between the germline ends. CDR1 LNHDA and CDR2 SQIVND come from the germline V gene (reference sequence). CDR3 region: CATGALRYGYTF. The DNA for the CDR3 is TGTGCCACCGGGGCGTTACGGTATGGCTACACCTTC.

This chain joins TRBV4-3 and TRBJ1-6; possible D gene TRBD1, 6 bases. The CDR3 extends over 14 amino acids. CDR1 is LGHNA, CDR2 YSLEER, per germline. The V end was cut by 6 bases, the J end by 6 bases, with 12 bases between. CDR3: CASSMDRLNSPLHF. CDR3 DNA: TGCGCCAGCAGTATGGACAGACTTAATTCACCCCTCCACTTT.

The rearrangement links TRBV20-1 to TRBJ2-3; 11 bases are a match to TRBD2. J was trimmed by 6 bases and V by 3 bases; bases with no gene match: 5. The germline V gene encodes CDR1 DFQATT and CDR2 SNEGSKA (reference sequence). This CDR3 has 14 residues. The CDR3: CSASSGGAPDTQYF. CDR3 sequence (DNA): TGCAGTGCTAGTAGCGGGGGGGCCCCGGATACGCAGTATTTT.

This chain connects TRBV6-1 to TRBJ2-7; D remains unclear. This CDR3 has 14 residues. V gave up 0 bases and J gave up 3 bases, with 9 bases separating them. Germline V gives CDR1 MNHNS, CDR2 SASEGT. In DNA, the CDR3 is TGTGCCAGCAGTGAAGCCTTGACTTTCTACGAGCAGTACTTC. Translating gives CASSEALTFYEQYF.

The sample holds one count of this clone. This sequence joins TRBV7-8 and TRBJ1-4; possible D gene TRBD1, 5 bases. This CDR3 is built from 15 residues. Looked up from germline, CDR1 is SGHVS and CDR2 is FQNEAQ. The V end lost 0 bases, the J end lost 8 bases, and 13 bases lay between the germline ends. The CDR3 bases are TGTGCCAGCAGCTTAGCCCCTAACGGGGCGGAAAAACTGTTTTTT. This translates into CASSLAPNGAEKLFF.

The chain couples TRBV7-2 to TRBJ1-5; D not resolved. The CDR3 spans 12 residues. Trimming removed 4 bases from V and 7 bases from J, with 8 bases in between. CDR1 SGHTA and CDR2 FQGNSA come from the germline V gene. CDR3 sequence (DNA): TGTGCCAGCAGCTATCCGGGGCAGCCCCAGCATTTT. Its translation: CASSYPGQPQHF.

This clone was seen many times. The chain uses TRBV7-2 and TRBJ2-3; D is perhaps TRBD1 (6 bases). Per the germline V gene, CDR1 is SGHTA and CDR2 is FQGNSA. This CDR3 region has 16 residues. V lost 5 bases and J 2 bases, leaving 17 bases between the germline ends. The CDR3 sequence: CASSPLAGQLTDTQYF. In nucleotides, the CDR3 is TGTGCCAGCAGCCCTCTTGCCGGACAGCTCACAGATACGCAGTATTTT.

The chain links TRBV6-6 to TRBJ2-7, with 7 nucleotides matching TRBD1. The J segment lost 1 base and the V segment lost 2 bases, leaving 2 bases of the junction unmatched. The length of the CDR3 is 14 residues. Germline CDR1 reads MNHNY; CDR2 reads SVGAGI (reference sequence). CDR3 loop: CASSYRGQSYEQYF. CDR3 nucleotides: TGTGCCAGCAGTTACCGGGGACAGTCCTACGAGCAGTACTTC.

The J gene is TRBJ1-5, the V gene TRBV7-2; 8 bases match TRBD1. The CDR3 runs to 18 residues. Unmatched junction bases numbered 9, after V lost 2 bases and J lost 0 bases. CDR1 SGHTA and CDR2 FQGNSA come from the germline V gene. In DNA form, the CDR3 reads TGTGCCAGCAGCTTAATGGCAGGGGGCTTGGGTAGCAATCAGCCCCAGCATTTT. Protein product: CASSLMAGGLGSNQPQHF.

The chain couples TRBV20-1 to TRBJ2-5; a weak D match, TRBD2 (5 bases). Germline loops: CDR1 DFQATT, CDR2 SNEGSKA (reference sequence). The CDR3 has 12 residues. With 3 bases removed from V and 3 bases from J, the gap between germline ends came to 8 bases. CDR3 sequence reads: CSASHGKETQYF. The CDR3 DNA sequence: TGCAGTGCTAGTCACGGGAAAGAGACCCAGTACTTC.